The 31 T cell receptor beta chains given below trace back to one sample, sequenced in a study of beta chain features in type 1 diabetes. Isolated RNA was reverse transcribed in full, so expressed TCRB transcripts were sequenced. Generated by immunoSEQ multiplex PCR, the TCRdb table keeps only in-frame clones and is missing some. The sample records around 250,000 clones, roughly 25% being singletons. Study-wide findings and caveats: Type 1 diabetes patients had TCRB CDR3s that were shorter (moderately but significantly so) in all four CD4+ subsets.

No antigen has been assigned to these receptors. The sequencing sample was made of naive CD4+ T cells from blood. Receptors originate from a woman aged 25 to 39 with type 1 diabetes.

This rearrangement joins TRBV4-2 to TRBJ2-1; TRBD1 matches 8 bases. Germline CDR1 LGHNA, CDR2 YNFKEQ. J gave up 2 bases and V 4 bases, and 4 bases lay outside the gene matches. The CDR3 covers 15 residues. The CDR3 loop reads CASSPWTGPYNEQFF. The CDR3, as DNA: TGTGCCAGCAGCCCTTGGACAGGGCCCTACAATGAGCAGTTCTTC.

There are a few counts of this clone. The DNA of the CDR3 is TGCAGCGTTGAAGGGGGTAGCAGGGTCGCGGATACGCAGTATTTT. As protein: CSVEGGSRVADTQYF. V and J are TRBV29-1 and TRBJ2-3; D perhaps matches TRBD1 (5 bases). The CDR3 consists of 15 residues. Germline CDR1 is SQVTM and CDR2 is ANQGSEA. V was clipped by 1 base and J by 6 bases, with 17 bases between them.

This clone was recorded only once. This chain connects TRBV21-1 to TRBJ1-2; no DNA check was done on the table's D call, TRBD1. TRBV21-1 is shown as a pseudogene. This CDR3 is 16 amino acids long. The CDR3 region is CASSRLGAGPIYGYTF. DNA for the CDR3: TGTGCCAGCAGCAGATTGGGGGCAGGACCGATCTATGGCTACACCTTC.

This chain links TRBV11-2 with TRBJ1-2; TRBD1 agrees at 8 bases. CDR3 size: 17 residues. The germline gives CDR1 SGHAT, CDR2 FQNNGV. V gave up 0 bases and J gave up 4 bases; unmatched junction bases: 10. CDR3 sequence: CASSLDPETGVIYGYTF. The CDR3 nucleotides are TGTGCCAGCAGCTTAGATCCGGAGACAGGGGTTATCTATGGCTACACCTTC.

This sequence joins TRBV30 and TRBJ1-3, with D perhaps TRBD1 (6 bases). The CDR3 has 17 residues. Germline lookup yields CDR1 GTSNPN and CDR2 SVGIG (reference sequence). V was pared by 3 bases and J by 0 bases, with 18 bases between. The CDR3 here is CAWRGGRQTPSGNTIYF. The CDR3 DNA reads TGTGCCTGGAGGGGGGGGCGACAGACCCCCTCTGGAAACACCATATATTTT. The full variable domain, in which reference TRBV30 and TRBJ1-3 provide the parts outside the CDR3, is SQTIHQWPATLVQPVGSPLSLECTVEGTSNPNLYWYRQAAGRGLQLLFYSVGIGQISSEVPQNLSASRPQDRQFILSSKKLLLSDSGFYLCAWRGGRQTPSGNTIYFGEGSWLTVV.

The chain is built from TRBV9 and TRBJ2-1; 10 bases agree with TRBD2. This CDR3 has 17 amino acids. The V and J ends lost 4 bases and 4 bases, in that order; junction bases with no gene match: 11. CDR1 is SGDLS and CDR2 is YYNGEE in the germline V gene. The CDR3 nucleotides are TGTGCCAGCAGCCCTTCGACTAGCGGGCACCCTTACAATGAGCAGTTCTTC. It yields the protein CASSPSTSGHPYNEQFF. Together with reference TRBV9 and TRBJ2-1, the CDR3 gives the full variable domain: DSGVTQTPKHLITATGQRVTLRCSPRSGDLSVYWYQQSLDQGLQFLIQYYNGEERAKGNILERFSAQQFPDLHSELNLSSLELGDSALYFCASSPSTSGHPYNEQFFGPGTRLTVL.

The V call is TRBV19, the J call TRBJ2-2; 8 nucleotides agree with TRBD1. Germline trimming cut 10 bases from V and 4 bases from J; bases unmatched to any gene: 17. This CDR3 contains 17 residues. Germline V gives CDR1 LNHDA, CDR2 SQIVND (reference sequence). The CDR3 coding sequence is TGTGCCACCAAACCAGCCGATTGGACAGGGACCACCGGGGAGCTGTTTTTT. Amino acids: CATKPADWTGTTGELFF.

This clone was observed a handful of times. The V call is TRBV30, the J call TRBJ1-2, with 8 bases fitting TRBD1. Germline CDR1 GTSNPN, CDR2 SVGIG (reference sequence). V lost 5 bases, J lost 7 bases, and 6 bases stayed unmatched. The CDR3 loop spans 12 amino acids. CDR3 sequence (DNA): TGTGCCTGGTCGACAGGGGAAGGTGGCTACACCTTC. This gives the protein CAWSTGEGGYTF.

The J gene is TRBJ2-5, the V gene TRBV10-3; D is ambiguous. The CDR3 runs 11 residues. Deletions cut 8 bases from V and 5 bases from J, with 9 bases between. Germline CDR1 ENHRY, CDR2 SYGVKD. The CDR3 loop is CAIRDVETQYF. Here the CDR3 DNA reads TGTGCCATCCGCGATGTGGAGACCCAGTACTTC.

This clone was detected only a few times. The chain is built from TRBV5-4 and TRBJ1-2; D uncertain. CDR1 SGHNT and CDR2 YYREEE come from the germline V gene (reference sequence). Trimming removed 6 bases from V and 6 bases from J, with 12 bases in between. The CDR3 is made up of 12 amino acids. The CDR3 here is CASITPSDGYTF. The CDR3 DNA reads as TGTGCCAGCATCACCCCCAGCGATGGCTACACCTTC.

V and J are TRBV5-4 and TRBJ2-7; 11 nucleotides agree with TRBD2. Germline CDR1 SGHNT, CDR2 YYREEE (reference sequence). There are 14 residues in the CDR3. The junction had 5 bases not matched to a gene; V was cut back by 4 bases and J by 5 bases. In DNA, the CDR3 is TGTGCCAGCAGCGGGGGACTAGCGGCTGACGAGCAGTACTTC. Residues: CASSGGLAADEQYF.

The chain employs TRBV29-1 and TRBJ2-1, with D maybe TRBD1 (6 bases). V was trimmed by 1 base and J by 5 bases, leaving 15 bases between them. CDR1 and CDR2 from the germline V gene are SQVTM and ANQGSEA. This CDR3 region has 15 residues. CDR3 in DNA: TGCAGCGTTGAAGTCGGGTCGGCAGGGGACAATGAGCAGTTCTTC. Translated, it gives CSVEVGSAGDNEQFF.

This clone was counted only a few times. The chain recombines TRBV5-1 with TRBJ2-7; the match to TRBD2 covers 11 bases. This CDR3 contains 15 residues. The trim removed 3 bases at V and 5 bases at J, leaving 7 bases unmatched. Germline values: CDR1 SGHRS, CDR2 YFSETQ. The CDR3 nucleotides read TGCGCCAGCAGCTGGGCCGGGACTAGCGGTAACGAGCAGTACTTC. This sequence encodes CASSWAGTSGNEQYF. Based on the CDR3 plus reference TRBV5-1 and TRBJ2-7, the full variable domain is KAGVTQTPRYLIKTRGQQVTLSCSPISGHRSVSWYQQTPGQGLQFLFEYFSETQRNKGNFPGRFSGRQFSNSRSEMNVSTLELGDSALYLCASSWAGTSGNEQYFGPGTRLTVT.

The chain carries TRBV9 and TRBJ2-2, with a tentative D call TRBD2 (6 bases). Germline V lookup: CDR1 SGDLS, CDR2 YYNGEE. This CDR3 comprises 16 residues. The V end lost 0 bases, the J end lost 5 bases, and 14 bases lay between the germline ends. The CDR3 DNA reads TGTGCCAGCAGCGTAGCTGGGCGGGGTTGGACCGGGGAGCTGTTTTTT. This translates into CASSVAGRGWTGELFF. The whole variable domain, filled in from reference TRBV9 and TRBJ2-2, reads DSGVTQTPKHLITATGQRVTLRCSPRSGDLSVYWYQQSLDQGLQFLIQYYNGEERAKGNILERFSAQQFPDLHSELNLSSLELGDSALYFCASSVAGRGWTGELFFGEGSRLTVL.

This clone was observed a few times. The chain has TRBV9 and TRBJ2-1; a possible D gene is TRBD2 (6 bases). The CDR3 has 15 residues. V lost 0 bases and J lost 4, with 11 bases in between. Germline CDR1 and CDR2: SGDLS and YYNGEE. The CDR3 DNA reads as TGTGCCAGCAGCGTAGATAGCGGAGCATACAATGAGCAGTTCTTC. Translating gives CASSVDSGAYNEQFF.

This rearrangement joins TRBV21-1 to TRBJ1-5. TRBV21-1 is a pseudogene locus. The CDR3 runs 16 residues. This chain's CDR3 is CASTLSWEGINQPQHF. Written as DNA, the CDR3 is TGTGCCAGCACCCTATCTTGGGAGGGGATCAATCAGCCCCAGCATTTT.

This clone was counted between two and nine times. This chain joins TRBV27 and TRBJ2-7, with D maybe TRBD2 (5 bases). The ends were cut back, 3 bases at V and 0 bases at J, with 15 bases in the middle. This CDR3 spans 16 amino acids. Germline values: CDR1 MNHEY, CDR2 SMNVEV (reference sequence). The CDR3 here is CASSFRAGPLSYEQYF. The CDR3 coding sequence is TGTGCCAGCAGTTTCCGTGCGGGTCCCCTCTCCTACGAGCAGTACTTC.

This clone was detected only a few times. V is TRBV18 and J is TRBJ2-1; 12 nucleotides agree with TRBD2. Germline assignment: CDR1 KGHSH and CDR2 LQKENI. The CDR3 is 18 amino acids. J was trimmed by 5 bases and V by 0 bases; bases with no gene match: 8. CDR3 DNA sequence: TGTGCCAGCTCACCACCCCGCCCTAGCGGGAGGGGGGACAATGAGCAGTTCTTC. It translates to CASSPPRPSGRGDNEQFF.

In this sample, this clone turned up a few times. V is TRBV7-9 and J is TRBJ1-2; 7 nucleotides match TRBD1. The CDR3 is 17 residues long. Losses at the gene ends were 2 bases for V and 0 bases for J; bases not matched to a gene: 9. Germline V gene data show CDR1 as SEHNR and CDR2 as FQNEAQ (reference sequence). The CDR3 bases are TGTGCCAGCAGCTTACGCCCTCCCGGGACAGCTAACTATGGCTACACCTTC. The encoded protein is CASSLRPPGTANYGYTF.

The chain is built from TRBV5-1 and TRBJ2-1, with TRBD2 matching 8 bases. Germline assignment: CDR1 SGHRS and CDR2 YFSETQ. V trimming: 4 bases; J trimming: 5 bases; junction bases outside the gene matches: 5. The CDR3 runs to 14 residues. CDR3 in amino acids: CASSELTSDNEQFF. The CDR3 nucleotides are TGCGCCAGCAGCGAACTGACTAGCGACAATGAGCAGTTCTTC.

This clone has only a few counts. This chain joins TRBV7-9 and TRBJ1-2; TRBD1 matches at 11 bases. Germline V gives CDR1 SEHNR, CDR2 FQNEAQ (reference sequence). This CDR3 contains 16 residues. V lost 5 bases, J lost 0 bases, and 5 bases stayed unmatched. In DNA, the CDR3 is TGTGCCAGCAGCCCGGACAGGGGGCGATCTAACTATGGCTACACCTTC. It codes for CASSPDRGRSNYGYTF.

This clone came up a few times. The chain links TRBV21-1 to TRBJ2-5; TRBD2, the D gene given by the table, was not confirmed from the DNA. TRBV21-1 counts as a pseudogene. There are 16 residues in the CDR3. The DNA of the CDR3 is TGTGCCAGCAGCAAAGCATCGCGGGAGGAGTCGGAGACCCAGTACTTC. This sequence encodes CASSKASREESETQYF.

The chain is built from TRBV18 and TRBJ1-2, with D possibly matching TRBD1 (5 bases). V was pared by 4 bases and J by 7 bases, with 10 bases between. The CDR3 totals 12 residues. The germline CDR1 and CDR2 sequences are KGHSH and LQKENI. This CDR3 reads CASSLDSPGYTF. The CDR3, as DNA: TGTGCCAGCTCACTTGACAGTCCTGGCTACACCTTC.

V is TRBV18 and J is TRBJ2-2, with D tentatively TRBD1 (6 bases). This CDR3 contains 14 residues. V was pared by 5 bases and J by 1 base, with 8 bases between. Per germline, CDR1 KGHSH and CDR2 LQKENI. CDR3 nucleotides: TGTGCCAGCTCAAGGACAGTGAACACCGGGGAGCTGTTTTTT. Amino acids: CASSRTVNTGELFF. Drawing the rest from reference TRBV18 and TRBJ2-2, the complete variable domain is NAGVMQNPRHLVRRRGQEARLRCSPMKGHSHVYWYRQLPEEGLKFMVYLQKENIIDESGMPKERFSAEFPKEGPSILRIQQVVRGDSAAYFCASSRTVNTGELFFGEGSRLTVL.

This chain uses TRBV5-1 with TRBJ2-5; 10 bases fit TRBD1. Germline trimming cut 3 bases from V and 5 bases from J; bases unmatched to any gene: 4. Germline-derived CDR1 and CDR2 are SGHRS and YFSETQ. The CDR3 runs to 14 residues. Written as DNA, the CDR3 is TGCGCCAGCAGCTACGGACAGGGGGGGGAGACCCAGTACTTC. Translation gives CASSYGQGGETQYF.

J is TRBJ2-3 and V is TRBV5-1; maybe TRBD1 (6 bases). Germline CDR1 is SGHRS and CDR2 is YFSETQ. Trimming took 3 bases from V and 1 from J, leaving 12 bases between them. The CDR3 sequence is 15 residues long. This chain's CDR3 is CASSSPGHGTDTQYF. In DNA form, the CDR3 reads TGCGCCAGCAGCTCCCCGGGACACGGCACAGATACGCAGTATTTT.

The J gene is TRBJ2-5, the V gene TRBV9; 9 nucleotides agree with TRBD1. From germline, CDR1 is SGDLS and CDR2 YYNGEE. Losses at the gene ends were 4 bases for V and 0 bases for J; bases not matched to a gene: 10. The CDR3 extends over 17 amino acids. The CDR3 protein is CASSLNRGRPYQETQYF. The DNA of the CDR3 is TGTGCCAGCAGCCTTAACAGGGGGCGACCGTACCAAGAGACCCAGTACTTC.

The chain uses TRBV19 and TRBJ1-2; D is possibly TRBD1 (5 bases). The CDR3 totals 12 residues. Germline V gene data show CDR1 as LNHDA and CDR2 as SQIVND (reference sequence). Trimming took 4 bases from V and 4 from J, leaving 7 bases between them. The DNA for the CDR3 is TGTGCCAGTAGTAAGGGGATCTATGGCTACACCTTC. It codes for CASSKGIYGYTF.

The chain couples TRBV7-9 to TRBJ2-5; 9 bases are a match to TRBD2. This CDR3 has 16 residues. CDR1 and CDR2 from the germline V gene are SEHNR and FQNEAQ (reference sequence). The V and J ends lost 4 bases and 6 bases, in that order; junction bases with no gene match: 12. CDR3: CASSYLGAGGPKTQYF. The CDR3 bases are TGTGCCAGCAGCTACCTAGGGGCGGGAGGGCCGAAGACCCAGTACTTC.

This clone was counted only a few times. The chain couples TRBV30 to TRBJ2-3, with TRBD2 as a possible D gene (5 bases). The CDR3 contains 14 residues. V was shortened by 0 bases and J by 4 bases, with 11 bases between the two germline ends. Germline CDR1 and CDR2: GTSNPN and SVGIG (reference sequence). The CDR3 loop reads CAWSVLGVADTQYF. The CDR3 DNA is TGTGCCTGGAGTGTACTGGGAGTAGCAGATACGCAGTATTTT.

V gene TRBV5-4 combines with J gene TRBJ1-4, with D tentatively TRBD1 (5 bases). The V end lost 4 bases, the J end lost 4 bases, and 17 bases lay between the germline ends. CDR3 length equals 16 residues. Germline V gives CDR1 SGHNT, CDR2 YYREEE (reference sequence). The CDR3 here is CASSPWGGVGNEKLFF. The CDR3 nucleotides are TGTGCCAGCAGCCCGTGGGGGGGGGTCGGTAATGAAAAACTGTTTTTT.